A single sample is the source of the 18 T cell receptor beta chains below, sequenced in a study of CD8 T cells in Susac syndrome. An input of roughly 0.5 to 1 ug of RNA was subjected to reverse transcription using random hexamers. TCRdb reprocessed the immunoSEQ multiplex PCR reads via MiXCR and lists one record per CDR3 protein. This sample has more than 100,000 distinct CDR3 sequences, with around 85% found just once. Sequencing was carried out using CD8+ T cells from PBMCs. The receptors originated from a human donor with multiple sclerosis.

This clonotype was detected only a few times. The V and J genes are TRBV4-3 and TRBJ2-1, with D tentatively TRBD2 (6 bases). There are 16 residues in the CDR3. Looked up from germline, CDR1 is LGHNA and CDR2 is YSLEER. V was trimmed by 1 base and J by 6 bases, leaving 16 bases between them. The CDR3 region is CASSQGAGGSSNEQFF. Written as DNA, the CDR3 is TGCGCCAGCAGCCAAGGAGCAGGAGGGTCTAGCAATGAGCAGTTCTTC.

The rearrangement uses TRBV19 and TRBJ1-4; D is undetermined. Germline V gene lookup returns CDR1 LNHDA and CDR2 SQIVND (reference sequence). The CDR3 loop spans 12 amino acids. The ends were cut back, 5 bases at V and 12 bases at J, with 13 bases in the middle. This chain's CDR3 is CASSADYFELFF. CDR3 nucleotide sequence: TGTGCCAGTAGTGCTGACTACTTCGAACTGTTTTTT.

This chain links TRBV2 with TRBJ1-5; D unresolved. The V gene lost 2 bases and the J gene lost 5 bases, with 7 bases spanning the gap. CDR3 length: 13 residues. CDR1 and CDR2 from the germline V gene are SNHLY and FYNNEI. The CDR3 sequence is CASSESLYQPQHF. The CDR3 DNA sequence: TGTGCCAGCAGTGAATCCTTGTATCAGCCCCAGCATTTT.

V usage is TRBV29-1 and J usage is TRBJ2-5; D is ambiguous. The CDR3 runs 13 residues. Germline assignment: CDR1 SQVTM and CDR2 ANQGSEA. Deletions cut 3 bases from V and 0 bases from J, with 8 bases between. The CDR3 nucleotides read TGCAGCGTTGACCTCAAATACCAAGAGACCCAGTACTTC. Protein product: CSVDLKYQETQYF.

The chain has TRBV28 and TRBJ2-7; maybe TRBD2 (6 bases). Deletions cut 3 bases from V and 9 bases from J, with 12 bases between. The germline V gene encodes CDR1 MDHEN and CDR2 SYDVKM. CDR3 length: 12 amino acids. The CDR3 reads CASSFYLATQYF. The CDR3 bases are TGTGCCAGCAGTTTCTATCTAGCGACGCAGTACTTC.

This clonotype was seen only a few times. The rearrangement links TRBV20-1 to TRBJ1-1, with 9 bases that match TRBD1. The CDR3 runs 17 residues. J lost 3 bases, V lost 1 base, and 12 bases had no gene match. CDR1 is DFQATT, CDR2 SNEGSKA, per germline (reference sequence). CDR3 DNA sequence: TGCAGTGCTAGAGGTCGGGGACAGGGAGGTTGGTACACTGAAGCTTTCTTT. It yields the protein CSARGRGQGGWYTEAFF.

This rearrangement joins TRBV4-1 to TRBJ1-1; 8 positions agree with TRBD1. This CDR3 spans 15 amino acids. Looked up from germline, CDR1 is MGHRA and CDR2 is YSYEKL. V lost 3 bases, J lost 6 bases, and 9 bases stayed unmatched. CDR3 nucleotides: TGCGCCAGCAGCCACTCACAGGGGGGTAGACCTGAAGCTTTCTTT. It yields the protein CASSHSQGGRPEAFF.

This clonotype has just a few counts. The chain uses TRBV7-8 and TRBJ2-5; TRBD2 aligns across 7 bases. The V gene's germline CDR1 is SGHVS and CDR2 FQNEAQ. This CDR3 is built from 12 residues. The V gene end was trimmed by 11 bases and the J gene end by 7 bases; junction bases not matched to a gene: 10. The CDR3 loop is CAVPGGMGTQYF. The CDR3 region has the DNA TGTGCCGTCCCCGGGGGGATGGGGACCCAGTACTTC.

J is TRBJ2-1 and V is TRBV3-1; 10 nucleotides line up with TRBD1. The germline gives CDR1 LGHDT, CDR2 YNNKEL (reference sequence). This CDR3 spans 12 amino acids. With V trimmed by 3 bases and J by 15 bases, 5 bases remained unmatched. CDR3 loop: CASSQDRGTRFF. The CDR3 nucleotides read TGTGCCAGCAGCCAGGACAGGGGGACGAGGTTCTTC.

The chain combines TRBV19 with TRBJ1-5, with unresolved D. Trimming cost V 5 bases and J 1 base, with 15 bases left between them. CDR3 length: 16 amino acids. CDR1 and CDR2 (germline): LNHDA, SQIVND (reference sequence). The CDR3 reads CASSPWTGRSNQPQHF. The CDR3 DNA reads TGTGCCAGTAGTCCGTGGACGGGCAGGAGCAATCAGCCCCAGCATTTT.

This chain uses TRBV5-4 with TRBJ2-3; 8 bases are a match to TRBD2. Germline V lookup: CDR1 SGHNT, CDR2 YYREEE (reference sequence). J gave up 5 bases and V 0 bases, and 5 bases lay outside the gene matches. The CDR3 covers 15 residues. In DNA, the CDR3 is TGTGCCAGCAGCTTGGGGGTAGCGGGGAAAGATACGCAGTATTTT. Translated: CASSLGVAGKDTQYF.

The gene calls are TRBV20-1 and TRBJ2-4, with D maybe TRBD2 (5 bases). This CDR3 has 14 amino acids. Germline loops: CDR1 DFQATT, CDR2 SNEGSKA (reference sequence). V was clipped by 0 bases and J by 3 bases, with 9 bases between them. The CDR3 sequence: CSARDRGHKNIQYF. For the CDR3, the DNA is TGCAGTGCTAGAGACCGCGGGCACAAAAACATTCAGTACTTC.

This chain uses TRBV27 with TRBJ1-2; D is unclear. V gave up 7 bases and J gave up 1 base, with 19 bases separating them. CDR3 size: 16 residues. Germline values: CDR1 MNHEY, CDR2 SMNVEV (reference sequence). The CDR3 loop is CASTTTRPGNNYGYTF. The DNA of the CDR3 is TGTGCCAGCACCACAACCCGTCCGGGGAATAACTATGGCTACACCTTC.

This clonotype came up a few times. The junction does not match germline at one end; this may be a read error. The V gene is TRBV24-1, the J gene TRBJ2-2, with D maybe TRBD2 (6 bases). Germline CDR1 is KGHDR and CDR2 is SFDVKD. This CDR3 spans 17 amino acids. The CDR3 spells CATCDLEGTDSTGELFF. In DNA, the CDR3 is TGTGCCACCTGTGATTTGGAGGGGACGGACTCAACCGGGGAGCTGTTTTTT.

The gene calls are TRBV7-9 and TRBJ2-3; D unresolved. The germline V gene encodes CDR1 SEHNR and CDR2 FQNEAQ (reference sequence). V shed 5 bases and J shed 0 bases, with 6 bases lying between them. There are 13 residues in the CDR3. The CDR3 nucleotides are TGTGCCAGCAGCCTGATGAGCACAGATACGCAGTATTTT. Amino acid sequence: CASSLMSTDTQYF.

The gene calls are TRBV5-5 and TRBJ2-7; D possibly corresponds to TRBD1 (5 bases). Trimming removed 0 bases at V and 5 bases at J, with 9 bases between. The CDR3 runs to 13 residues. Germline values: CDR1 SGHKS, CDR2 YYEKEE (reference sequence). This CDR3 reads CASSLVTAHEQYF. Written as DNA, the CDR3 is TGTGCCAGCAGCTTGGTGACAGCACACGAGCAGTACTTC. The whole variable domain, remainder taken from reference TRBV5-5 and TRBJ2-7, is DAGVTQSPTHLIKTRGQQVTLRCSPISGHKSVSWYQQVLGQGPQFIFQYYEKEERGRGNFPDRFSARQFPNYSSELNVNALLLGDSALYLCASSLVTAHEQYFGPGTRLTVT.

CDR3 protein: CASKGGPEAFF. The CDR3 DNA sequence: TGTGCCAGCAAAGGGGGTCCTGAAGCTTTCTTT. The chain has TRBV2 and TRBJ1-1, with a possible D match to TRBD1 (6 bases). From germline, CDR1 is SNHLY and CDR2 FYNNEI. The V end lost 7 bases, the J end lost 6 bases, and 9 bases lay between the germline ends. The CDR3 contains 11 residues. Using reference TRBV2 and TRBJ1-1 for the parts outside the CDR3, the full variable domain is EPEVTQTPSHQVTQMGQEVILRCVPISNHLYFYWYRQILGQKVEFLVSFYNNEISEKSEIFDDQFSVERPDGSNFTLKIRSTKLEDSAMYFCASKGGPEAFFGQGTRLTVV.

The chain carries TRBV14 and TRBJ1-2, with 7 bases matching TRBD1. The CDR3 totals 14 residues. V trimming: 4 bases; J trimming: 6 bases; junction bases outside the gene matches: 8. Per the germline V gene, CDR1 is SGHDN and CDR2 is FVKESK. Here the CDR3 DNA reads TGTGCCAGCAGCCTCTTTAACAGGGGTGATGGCTACACCTTC. It is translated as CASSLFNRGDGYTF.